This record looks at one TCR beta chain sequence and its context. This sample stems from a study of T cell responses to AZD1222 COVID-19 vaccine. The table came from immunoSEQ multiplex PCR; TCRdb's copy has only in-frame clones and leaves some out. This sample yields roughly 150,000 clones, of which 88% are seen a single time; about 3.1% belongs to the top ten. V was shortened by 1 base and J by 2 bases, with 11 bases between the two germline ends. Germline lookup yields CDR1 SGHRS and CDR2 YFSETQ. This CDR3 region has 15 residues. The rearrangement uses TRBV5-1 and TRBJ2-3; D unresolved. The TCR comes from an adult who received the AZD1222 COVID-19 vaccine. Here the sequenced sample was peripheral blood, taken 28 days after the second AZD1222 dose. CDR3 in DNA: TGCGCCAGCAGCTTGCAGAATAAGGACACAGATACGCAGTATTTT. Protein: CASSLQNKDTDTQYF.